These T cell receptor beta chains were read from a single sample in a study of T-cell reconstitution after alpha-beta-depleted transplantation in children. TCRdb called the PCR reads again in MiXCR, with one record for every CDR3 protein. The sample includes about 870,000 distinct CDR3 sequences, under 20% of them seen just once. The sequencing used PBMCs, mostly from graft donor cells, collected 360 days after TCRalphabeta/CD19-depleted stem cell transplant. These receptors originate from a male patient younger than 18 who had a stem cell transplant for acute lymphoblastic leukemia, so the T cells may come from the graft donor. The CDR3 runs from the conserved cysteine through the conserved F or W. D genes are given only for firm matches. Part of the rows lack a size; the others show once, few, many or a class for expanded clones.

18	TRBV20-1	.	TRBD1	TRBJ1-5	CSAMRPDRGMGSNQPQHF	TGCAGTGCTATGCGCCCGGACAGGGGGATGGGTAGCAATCAGCCCCAGCATTTT
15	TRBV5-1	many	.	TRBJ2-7	CASSRLAGSSYEQYF	TGCGCCAGCAGCAGGTTGGCGGGGAGCTCCTACGAGCAGTACTTC
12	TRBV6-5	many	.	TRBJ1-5	CASREGNQPQHF	TGTGCCAGCAGGGAGGGGAATCAGCCCCAGCATTTT
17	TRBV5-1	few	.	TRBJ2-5	CASSVIPGTARQETQYF	TGCGCCAGCAGTGTCATCCCCGGGACGGCCCGTCAAGAGACCCAGTACTTC
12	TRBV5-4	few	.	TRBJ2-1	CASSFDRIRGFF	TGTGCCAGCAGCTTCGACAGAATCAGGGGGTTCTTC
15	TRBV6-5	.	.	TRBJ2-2	CASSYERSNTGELFF	TGTGCCAGCAGTTACGAACGCTCAAACACCGGGGAGCTGTTTTTT
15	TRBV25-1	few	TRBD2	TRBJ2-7	CASSGSGGSSYEQYF	TGTGCCAGCAGTGGGAGCGGGGGCAGCTCCTACGAGCAGTACTTC
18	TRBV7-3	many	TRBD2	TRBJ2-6	CASSLTSSGSSGANVLTF	TGTGCCAGCAGCTTAACGTCTAGCGGGAGCTCTGGGGCCAACGTCCTGACTTTC
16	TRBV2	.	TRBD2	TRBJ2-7	CASIQKGGLAGYEQYF	TGTGCCAGCATCCAGAAAGGCGGACTAGCGGGCTACGAGCAGTACTTC
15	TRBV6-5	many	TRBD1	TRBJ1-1	CASSYSNRGLTFCFF	TGTGCCAGCAGTTACTCGAACAGGGGGCTCACTTTTTGTTTCTTT
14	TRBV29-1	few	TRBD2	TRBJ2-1	CSGGRAGGNNEQFF	TGCAGCGGGGGGAGAGCGGGAGGCAACAATGAGCAGTTCTTC
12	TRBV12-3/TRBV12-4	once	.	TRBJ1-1	CASSFRGSQAFF	TGTGCCAGCAGTTTTAGGGGGAGTCAAGCTTTCTTT
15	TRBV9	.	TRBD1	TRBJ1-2	CASSLRTGTGYGYTF	TGTGCCAGCAGCCTTCGGACAGGGACGGGCTATGGCTACACCTTC
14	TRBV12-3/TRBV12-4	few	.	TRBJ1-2	CASSLGVPSYGYTF	TGTGCCAGCAGTTTGGGGGTCCCCTCTTATGGCTACACCTTC
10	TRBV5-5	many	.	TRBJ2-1	CASSLHEQFF	TGTGCCAGCAGCCTCCATGAGCAGTTCTTC
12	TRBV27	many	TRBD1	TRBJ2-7	CASSPDRGEQYF	TGTGCCAGCAGCCCTGACAGGGGCGAGCAGTACTTC
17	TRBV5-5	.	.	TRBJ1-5	CASSLTQQSYSNQPQHF	TGTGCCAGCAGCTTAACTCAACAGAGCTATAGCAATCAGCCCCAGCATTTT